The 32 T cell receptor beta chains given below trace back to one sample, sequenced in a study of OX40 agonist ivuxolimab in advanced cancers. Library creation used the immunoSEQ multiplex PCR assay. The table comes from immuneACCESS by way of TCRdb, which keeps in-frame sequences with V and J called. Part of the clones is missing from these tables; in studies checked, under half for an unresolved V gene and the rest for unknown reasons. The sample table contains about 42,000 clones; only one count was recorded for more than 70% of them. 13% of the sample comes from the top ten. The specimen comprised CD4+ or CD8+ T cells sorted from blood, sampled in a trial of the OX40 agonist ivuxolimab. Source of these receptors: an adult with an advanced solid tumor such as melanoma, head and neck, liver or kidney cancer.

This chain joins TRBV5-6 and TRBJ2-7; D might be TRBD1 or TRBD2, each matching 6 bases. The CDR3 contains 12 residues. V was cut by 0 bases and J by 6 bases, with 7 bases left in between. Germline V lookup: CDR1 SGHDT, CDR2 YYEEEE. CDR3 nucleotide sequence: TGTGCCAGCAGCTTGGAGGGGGGCGAGCAGTACTTC. Translated: CASSLEGGEQYF.

The gene calls are TRBV30 and TRBJ2-1, with D maybe TRBD1 (5 bases). CDR1 and CDR2 (germline): GTSNPN, SVGIG (reference sequence). This CDR3 region has 13 residues. Trimming removed 0 bases from V and 3 bases from J, with 6 bases in between. CDR3: CAWSVQVYNEQFF. For the CDR3, the DNA is TGTGCCTGGAGTGTACAGGTCTACAATGAGCAGTTCTTC. Full variable domain (rest looked up from reference TRBV30 and TRBJ2-1): SQTIHQWPATLVQPVGSPLSLECTVEGTSNPNLYWYRQAAGRGLQLLFYSVGIGQISSEVPQNLSASRPQDRQFILSSKKLLLSDSGFYLCAWSVQVYNEQFFGPGTRLTVL.

The rearrangement uses TRBV7-6 and TRBJ1-1; D is ambiguous. Germline CDR1 and CDR2: SGHVS and FNYEAQ. This CDR3 has 15 residues. V was trimmed by 2 bases and J by 0 bases, leaving 10 bases between them. Here the CDR3 DNA reads TGTGCCAGCAGCTTAAACCCGGACTTGAACACTGAAGCTTTCTTT. Its protein product is CASSLNPDLNTEAFF.

The chain employs TRBV28 and TRBJ2-1; D remains unclear. V gave up 3 bases and J gave up 10 bases, with 7 bases separating them. The CDR3 totals 11 residues. Germline V gene lookup returns CDR1 MDHEN and CDR2 SYDVKM. CDR3: CASSLSREQFF. As DNA, the CDR3 is TGTGCCAGCAGTTTGAGTCGCGAGCAGTTCTTC.

By frequency in the sample, this clone is large. The rearrangement links TRBV4-2 to TRBJ2-7, with 9 positions matching TRBD2. Trimming removed 0 bases from V and 0 bases from J; junction bases left unmatched: 0. The CDR3 covers 15 residues. Looked up from germline, CDR1 is LGHNA and CDR2 is YNFKEQ. The CDR3 sequence: CASSQDSGSSYEQYF. The DNA for the CDR3 is TGTGCCAGCAGCCAAGATAGCGGGAGCTCCTACGAGCAGTACTTC.

This CDR3 reads CASSVIGGGDTQYF. The CDR3 DNA follows: TGTGCCAGCAGCGTAATAGGGGGAGGAGATACGCAGTATTTT. This chain connects TRBV9 to TRBJ2-3, with D perhaps matching TRBD1 or TRBD2 (6 bases each). The V gene's germline CDR1 is SGDLS and CDR2 YYNGEE. Trimming took 1 base from V and 5 from J, leaving 11 bases between them. CDR3 length: 14 amino acids. The complete variable domain, with remaining parts taken from reference TRBV9 and TRBJ2-3, reads DSGVTQTPKHLITATGQRVTLRCSPRSGDLSVYWYQQSLDQGLQFLIQYYNGEERAKGNILERFSAQQFPDLHSELNLSSLELGDSALYFCASSVIGGGDTQYFGPGTRLTVL.

This clone was picked up one time. This rearrangement joins TRBV30 to TRBJ2-3; 13 nucleotides match TRBD2. V trimming: 3 bases; J trimming: 0 bases; junction bases outside the gene matches: 9. The CDR3 has 18 amino acids. CDR1 GTSNPN and CDR2 SVGIG come from the germline V gene (reference sequence). For the CDR3, the DNA is TGTGCCTGGAGAGCCAGGACTAGCGGGGGTCCTAGCACAGATACGCAGTATTTT. It encodes CAWRARTSGGPSTDTQYF.

The rearrangement links TRBV11-3 to TRBJ2-2, with TRBD1 as a possible D gene (6 bases). V gave up 5 bases and J gave up 0 bases, with 13 bases separating them. Germline V gene lookup returns CDR1 SGHNT and CDR2 YENEEA. This CDR3 region has 16 residues. The CDR3 DNA reads TGTGCCAGCAGCGGGGCTAGGGACACGAACACCGGGGAGCTGTTTTTT. This codes for CASSGARDTNTGELFF.

This clone was recorded only once. The CDR3 sequence is CASSQGGNNQPQHF. The CDR3 DNA follows: TGTGCCAGCAGCCAAGGGGGGAACAATCAGCCCCAGCATTTT. V gene TRBV14 combines with J gene TRBJ1-5, with a possible D match to TRBD1 (5 bases). The V gene lost 1 base and the J gene lost 3 bases, with 7 bases spanning the gap. This CDR3 has 14 amino acids. The V gene's germline CDR1 is SGHDN and CDR2 FVKESK.

This chain connects TRBV10-3 to TRBJ2-7; D call uncertain. CDR3 length: 12 residues. The V end was cut by 10 bases, the J end by 4 bases, with 14 bases between. Germline V lookup: CDR1 ENHRY, CDR2 SYGVKD. Here the CDR3 reads CATAETNYEQYF. In nucleotides, the CDR3 is TGTGCCACGGCGGAAACAAATTACGAGCAGTACTTC.

The chain couples TRBV5-4 to TRBJ2-1, with D perhaps TRBD1 (5 bases). Between the trimmed V and J ends, which lost 3 bases and 4 bases, there was a span of 23 bases. Germline CDR1 reads SGHNT; CDR2 reads YYREEE (reference sequence). There are 18 residues in the CDR3. For the CDR3, the DNA is TGTGCCAGCAGCTCCCAGTCTTTGTTGGCCAGGGTTTACAATGAGCAGTTCTTC. It translates to CASSSQSLLARVYNEQFF.

J is TRBJ1-4 and V is TRBV28; no definite D call. CDR1 MDHEN and CDR2 SYDVKM come from the germline V gene. With 5 bases removed from V and 11 bases from J, the gap between germline ends came to 15 bases. This CDR3 spans 13 amino acids. The CDR3 protein is CASSLPQNPKLFF. The CDR3 nucleotides read TGTGCCAGCAGTCTACCCCAGAATCCGAAACTGTTTTTT.

This chain links TRBV27 with TRBJ2-3, with D maybe TRBD2 (6 bases). V lost 6 bases, J lost 4 bases, and 17 bases lay in between. The CDR3 has 15 amino acids. Per germline, CDR1 MNHEY and CDR2 SMNVEV (reference sequence). The CDR3 spells CASSSPPSGADTQYF. The CDR3 DNA reads as TGTGCCAGCAGCTCCCCCCCATCGGGGGCAGATACGCAGTATTTT.

The rearrangement joins TRBV18 to TRBJ2-1, with D unclear. The CDR3 totals 15 residues. Germline CDR1 and CDR2: KGHSH and LQKENI. V shed 0 bases and J shed 4 bases, with 10 bases lying between them. The CDR3 loop is CASSPPLRAYNEQFF. CDR3 sequence (DNA): TGTGCCAGCTCACCACCGCTCCGGGCGTACAATGAGCAGTTCTTC.

This clone was seen just once. The rearrangement joins TRBV6-1 to TRBJ2-6; 8 bases are a match to TRBD2. The V and J ends lost 4 bases and 1 base, in that order; junction bases with no gene match: 6. This CDR3 region has 17 residues. CDR1 and CDR2 (germline): MNHNS, SASEGT. Here the CDR3 DNA reads TGTGCCAGCAGTGCAACGGGGGGGAGGTCTGGGGCCAACGTCCTGACTTTC. Amino acids: CASSATGGRSGANVLTF.

V gene TRBV15 combines with J gene TRBJ1-5; a weak D match, TRBD1 (5 bases). Germline loops: CDR1 LNHNV, CDR2 YYDKDF (reference sequence). The CDR3 extends over 16 amino acids. V lost 0 bases to trimming and J lost 7 bases, with 16 bases between them. Here the CDR3 reads CATSRDLGVPSQPQHF. CDR3 sequence (DNA): TGTGCCACCAGCAGAGATTTAGGGGTCCCAAGCCAGCCCCAGCATTTT.

The chain recombines TRBV9 with TRBJ2-1, with D uncertain. Trimming removed 0 bases from V and 0 bases from J, with 7 bases in between. The germline V gene encodes CDR1 SGDLS and CDR2 YYNGEE. CDR3 length equals 15 residues. CDR3 DNA: TGTGCCAGCAGCGTAGATTGGAACTCCTACAATGAGCAGTTCTTC. As protein: CASSVDWNSYNEQFF.

The chain combines TRBV19 with TRBJ1-1, with D possibly being TRBD1 (6 bases). CDR1 is LNHDA and CDR2 is SQIVND in the germline V gene (reference sequence). V was pared by 5 bases and J by 14 bases, with 15 bases between. The CDR3 runs to 11 residues. In DNA form, the CDR3 reads TGTGCCAGTAGTGCAACGGGACACCCATTCTTT. This sequence encodes CASSATGHPFF.

This clone has a single count. The V gene is TRBV18, the J gene TRBJ1-1; no clear D. The CDR3 spans 13 residues. Germline loops: CDR1 KGHSH, CDR2 LQKENI. V was trimmed by 5 bases and J by 1 base, leaving 8 bases between them. CDR3 DNA sequence: TGTGCCAGCTCAGAAGCGGGGAACACTGAAGCTTTCTTT. Protein sequence: CASSEAGNTEAFF.

This clone is large in the sample. The chain joins TRBV6-4 to TRBJ2-2, with 10 bases matching TRBD1. Germline V gene data show CDR1 as MRHNA and CDR2 as SNTAGT. This CDR3 contains 15 residues. V lost 6 bases and J lost 4; bases outside the gene matches: 5. The CDR3 sequence is CASRGTGDGTGELFF. CDR3 nucleotide sequence: TGTGCCAGCAGAGGGACAGGGGACGGCACCGGGGAGCTGTTTTTT.

The gene calls are TRBV19 and TRBJ2-5; 9 nucleotides line up with TRBD1. V shed 5 bases and J 5 bases; nucleotides not matched to a gene: 9. Germline V gives CDR1 LNHDA, CDR2 SQIVND (reference sequence). The CDR3 is 15 amino acids. CDR3 amino acids: CASSVYRGRIETQYF. In nucleotides, the CDR3 is TGTGCCAGTAGTGTTTACAGGGGGCGGATTGAGACCCAGTACTTC.

This chain uses TRBV7-6 with TRBJ2-7, with 8 bases that match TRBD1. The CDR3 length is 15 residues. CDR1 is SGHVS and CDR2 is FNYEAQ in the germline V gene. V dropped 0 bases and J dropped 4; count of bases not matched to a gene: 5. The CDR3 protein is CASSLARTGKYEQYF. CDR3 bases: TGTGCCAGCAGCTTAGCCAGGACAGGGAAATACGAGCAGTACTTC.

This clone came up once. The genes are TRBV2 and TRBJ2-7; the D is unclear. The CDR3 has 11 amino acids. The V and J ends lost 6 bases and 9 bases respectively, with 12 bases between them. Looked up from germline, CDR1 is SNHLY and CDR2 is FYNNEI. The CDR3 sequence: CASSAILGQYF. In nucleotides, the CDR3 is TGTGCCAGCAGCGCTATCCTGGGGCAGTACTTC. Together with reference TRBV2 and TRBJ2-7, the CDR3 gives the full variable domain: EPEVTQTPSHQVTQMGQEVILRCVPISNHLYFYWYRQILGQKVEFLVSFYNNEISEKSEIFDDQFSVERPDGSNFTLKIRSTKLEDSAMYFCASSAILGQYFGPGTRLTVT.

The chain uses TRBV25-1 and TRBJ1-5; D call uncertain. The V and J ends lost 9 bases and 7 bases respectively, with 13 bases between them. CDR1 is MGHDK and CDR2 is SYGVNS in the germline V gene. CDR3 length equals 12 residues. CDR3 in DNA: TGTGCCAGAGGTGGGGTTGGGCAGCCCCAGCATTTT. This codes for CARGGVGQPQHF.

V is TRBV28 and J is TRBJ2-7; D unclear. This CDR3 is 13 amino acids long. Trimming removed 6 bases at V and 1 base at J, with 10 bases between. Per germline, CDR1 MDHEN and CDR2 SYDVKM. CDR3 DNA: TGTGCCAGCAGCAGACAATGGTCCTACGAGCAGTACTTC. Translating gives CASSRQWSYEQYF.

The chain has TRBV5-6 and TRBJ2-5, with D uncertain. Trimming shortened V by 1 base and J by 5 bases, and 12 bases separated the two germline ends. CDR3 length equals 14 residues. CDR1 is SGHDT and CDR2 is YYEEEE in the germline V gene. The CDR3 nucleotides read TGTGCCAGCAGCTTGATCCAGCCTGGGGAGACCCAGTACTTC. As protein: CASSLIQPGETQYF.

This clone was recorded only once. The chain carries TRBV5-1 and TRBJ2-2; a possible D gene is TRBD2 (5 bases). The CDR3 is 15 residues long. Germline loops: CDR1 SGHRS, CDR2 YFSETQ. V was clipped by 2 bases and J by 0 bases, with 8 bases between them. The CDR3 protein is CASSFGLANTGELFF. The CDR3 region has the DNA TGCGCCAGCAGCTTTGGACTCGCGAACACCGGGGAGCTGTTTTTT.

Only one count was recorded for this clone. The chain combines TRBV6-6 with TRBJ2-7; 7 bases match TRBD2. The germline gives CDR1 MNHNY, CDR2 SVGAGI (reference sequence). Trimming cost V 2 bases and J 3 bases; bases outside gene matches: 7. This CDR3 spans 15 amino acids. CDR3 in amino acids: CASSYTDSGHYEQYF. The CDR3 DNA reads as TGTGCCAGCAGTTACACGGATAGCGGGCACTACGAGCAGTACTTC.

The J gene is TRBJ2-7, the V gene TRBV5-5; a possible D gene is TRBD1 (6 bases). Trimming cost V 3 bases and J 2 bases, with 15 bases left between them. This CDR3 region has 15 residues. Germline V gene sequence: CDR1 SGHKS, CDR2 YYEKEE (reference sequence). The CDR3 loop reads CASSSVPGAPYEQYF. The CDR3 bases are TGTGCCAGCAGCTCCGTCCCAGGGGCCCCCTACGAGCAGTACTTC.

The gene calls are TRBV10-3 and TRBJ2-7; 8 bases are shared with TRBD2. With 7 bases clipped from V and 2 bases from J, the junction kept 4 bases outside the gene matches. The CDR3 spans 13 residues. The V gene's germline CDR1 is ENHRY and CDR2 SYGVKD. The CDR3 sequence: CAITSGSPYEQYF. The CDR3 bases are TGTGCCATCACTAGCGGGTCGCCCTACGAGCAGTACTTC.

The V and J genes are TRBV18 and TRBJ1-5; no definite D call. Germline CDR1 and CDR2: KGHSH and LQKENI. This CDR3 contains 13 residues. The V gene lost 2 bases and the J gene lost 8 bases, with 10 bases spanning the gap. The CDR3 is CASSPSRQKPQHF. CDR3 sequence (DNA): TGTGCCAGCTCACCATCAAGGCAAAAGCCCCAGCATTTT.

This clone showed up just a few times. The chain links TRBV5-6 to TRBJ2-6, with 7 nucleotides matching TRBD1. In germline, CDR1 is SGHDT, CDR2 YYEEEE. This CDR3 has 14 residues. The ends lost 9 bases at V and 2 bases at J; junction bases unmatched: 5. The CDR3 nucleotides are TGTGCCACCACAGGGGATCCTGGGGCCAACGTCCTGACTTTC. It specifies CATTGDPGANVLTF.